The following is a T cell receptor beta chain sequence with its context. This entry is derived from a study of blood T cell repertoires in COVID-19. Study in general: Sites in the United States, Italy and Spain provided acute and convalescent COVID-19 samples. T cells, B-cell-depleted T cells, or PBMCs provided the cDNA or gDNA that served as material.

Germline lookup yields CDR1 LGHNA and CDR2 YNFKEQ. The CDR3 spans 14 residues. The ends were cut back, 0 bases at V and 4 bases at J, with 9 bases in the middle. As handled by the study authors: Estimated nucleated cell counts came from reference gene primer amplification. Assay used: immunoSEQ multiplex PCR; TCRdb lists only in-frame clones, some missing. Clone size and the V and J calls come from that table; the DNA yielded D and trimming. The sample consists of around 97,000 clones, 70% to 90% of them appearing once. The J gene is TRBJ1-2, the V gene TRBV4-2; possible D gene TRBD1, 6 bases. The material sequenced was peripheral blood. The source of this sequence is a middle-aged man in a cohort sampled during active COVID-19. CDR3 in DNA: TGTGCCAGCAGCCAAGAACCAGGGGCCTATGGCTACACCTTC. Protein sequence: CASSQEPGAYGYTF.